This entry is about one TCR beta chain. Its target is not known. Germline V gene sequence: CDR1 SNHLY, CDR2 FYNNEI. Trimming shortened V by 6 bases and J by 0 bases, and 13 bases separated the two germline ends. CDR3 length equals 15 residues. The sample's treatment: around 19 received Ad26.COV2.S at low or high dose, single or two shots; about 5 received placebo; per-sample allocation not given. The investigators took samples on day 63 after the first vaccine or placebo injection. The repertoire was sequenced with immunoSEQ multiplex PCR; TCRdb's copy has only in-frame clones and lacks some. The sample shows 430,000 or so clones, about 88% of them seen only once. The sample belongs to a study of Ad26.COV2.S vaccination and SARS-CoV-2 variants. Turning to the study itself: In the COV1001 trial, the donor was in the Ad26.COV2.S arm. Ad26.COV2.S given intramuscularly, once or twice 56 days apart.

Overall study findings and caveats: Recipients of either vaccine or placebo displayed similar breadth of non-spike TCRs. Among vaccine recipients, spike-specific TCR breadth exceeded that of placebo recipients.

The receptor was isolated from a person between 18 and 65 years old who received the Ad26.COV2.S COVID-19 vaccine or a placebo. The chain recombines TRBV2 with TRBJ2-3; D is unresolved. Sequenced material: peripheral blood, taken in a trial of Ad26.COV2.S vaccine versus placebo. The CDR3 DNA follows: TGTGCCAGCAGGGGCCTGGGATCTAGCACAGATACGCAGTATTTT. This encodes CASRGLGSSTDTQYF.